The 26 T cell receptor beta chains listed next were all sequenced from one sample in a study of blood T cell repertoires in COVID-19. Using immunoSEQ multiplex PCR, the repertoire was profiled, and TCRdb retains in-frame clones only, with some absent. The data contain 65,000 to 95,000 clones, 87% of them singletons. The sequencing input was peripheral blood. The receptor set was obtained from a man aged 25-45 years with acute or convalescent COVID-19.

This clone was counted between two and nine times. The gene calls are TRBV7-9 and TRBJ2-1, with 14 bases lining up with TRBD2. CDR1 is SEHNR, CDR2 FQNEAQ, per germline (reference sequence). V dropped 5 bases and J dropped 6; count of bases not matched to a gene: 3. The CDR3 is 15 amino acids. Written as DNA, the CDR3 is TGTGCCAGCAGCCAGACTAGCGGGAGGGGCAATGAGCAGTTCTTC. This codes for CASSQTSGRGNEQFF.

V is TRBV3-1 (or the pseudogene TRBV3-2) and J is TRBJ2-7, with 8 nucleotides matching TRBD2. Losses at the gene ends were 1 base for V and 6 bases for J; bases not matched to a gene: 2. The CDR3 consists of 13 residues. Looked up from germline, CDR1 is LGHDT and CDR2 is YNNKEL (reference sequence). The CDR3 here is CASSQGTSSEQYF. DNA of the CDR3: TGTGCCAGCAGCCAAGGGACTAGCAGCGAGCAGTACTTC.

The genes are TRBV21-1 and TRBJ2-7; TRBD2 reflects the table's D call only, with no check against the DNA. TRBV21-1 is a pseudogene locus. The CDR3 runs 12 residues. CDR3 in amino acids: CASSEGGDEQYF. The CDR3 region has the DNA TGTGCCAGCAGTGAAGGCGGCGACGAGCAGTACTTC.

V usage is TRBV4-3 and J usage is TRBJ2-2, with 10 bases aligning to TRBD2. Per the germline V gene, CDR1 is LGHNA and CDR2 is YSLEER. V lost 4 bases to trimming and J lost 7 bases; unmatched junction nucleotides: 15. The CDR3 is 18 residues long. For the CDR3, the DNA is TGCGCCAGCAGCCGAAACGGACTAGCGGTTAAAGAGGGCGGGGAGCTGTTTTTT. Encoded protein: CASSRNGLAVKEGGELFF.

The CDR3 sequence: CASSTLLAGARDTQYF. The CDR3 DNA sequence: TGTGCCAGCAGCACTCTGCTAGCGGGAGCAAGAGATACGCAGTATTTT. The chain carries TRBV11-2 and TRBJ2-3; TRBD2 matches at 10 bases. Per germline, CDR1 SGHAT and CDR2 FQNNGV. Trimming at V came to 5 bases and at J to 5 bases, leaving 10 bases not matched to a gene. There are 16 residues in the CDR3.

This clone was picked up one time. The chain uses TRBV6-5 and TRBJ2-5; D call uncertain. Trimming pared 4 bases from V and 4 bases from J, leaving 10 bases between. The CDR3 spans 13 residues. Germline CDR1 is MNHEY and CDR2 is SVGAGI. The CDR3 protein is CASSSGLAETQYF. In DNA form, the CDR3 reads TGTGCCAGCAGTTCCGGGTTGGCAGAGACCCAGTACTTC.

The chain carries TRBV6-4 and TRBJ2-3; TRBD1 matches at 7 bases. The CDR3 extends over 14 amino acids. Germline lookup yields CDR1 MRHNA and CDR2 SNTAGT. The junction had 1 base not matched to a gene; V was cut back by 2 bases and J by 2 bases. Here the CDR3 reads CASSDGQDTDTQYF. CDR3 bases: TGTGCCAGCAGTGACGGACAGGACACAGATACGCAGTATTTT.

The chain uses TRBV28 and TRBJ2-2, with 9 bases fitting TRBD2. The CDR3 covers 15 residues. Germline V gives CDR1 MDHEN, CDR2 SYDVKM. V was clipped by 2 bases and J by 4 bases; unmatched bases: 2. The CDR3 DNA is TGTGCCAGCAGTTTACTAGCGGGAAGCACCGGGGAGCTGTTTTTT. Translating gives CASSLLAGSTGELFF.

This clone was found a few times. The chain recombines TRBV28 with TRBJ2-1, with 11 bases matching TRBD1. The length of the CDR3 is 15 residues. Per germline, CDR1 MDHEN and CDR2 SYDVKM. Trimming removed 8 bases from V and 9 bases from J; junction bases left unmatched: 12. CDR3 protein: CASAEDRGRFGEQFF. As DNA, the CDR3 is TGTGCCAGCGCCGAGGACAGGGGGCGCTTCGGTGAGCAGTTCTTC.

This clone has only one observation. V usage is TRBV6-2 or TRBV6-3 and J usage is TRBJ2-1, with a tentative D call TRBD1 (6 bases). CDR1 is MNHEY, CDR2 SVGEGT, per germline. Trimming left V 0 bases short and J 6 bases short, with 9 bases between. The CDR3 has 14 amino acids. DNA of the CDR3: TGTGCCAGCAGTTACTCAGGGGGTTCCAATGAGCAGTTCTTC. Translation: CASSYSGGSNEQFF.

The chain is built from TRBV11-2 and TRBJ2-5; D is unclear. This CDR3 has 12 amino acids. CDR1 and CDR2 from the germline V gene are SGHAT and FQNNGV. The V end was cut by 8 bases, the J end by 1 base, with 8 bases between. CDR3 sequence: CASGPFQETQYF. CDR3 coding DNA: TGTGCCAGCGGGCCGTTCCAAGAGACCCAGTACTTC.

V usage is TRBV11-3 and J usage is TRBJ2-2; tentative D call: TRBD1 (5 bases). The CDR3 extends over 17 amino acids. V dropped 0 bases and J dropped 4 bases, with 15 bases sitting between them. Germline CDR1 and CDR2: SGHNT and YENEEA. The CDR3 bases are TGTGCCAGCAGCTTAGACGAACATGGTGGGGCCACCGGGGAGCTGTTTTTT. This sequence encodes CASSLDEHGGATGELFF.

CDR3: CASSFRSYEQYF. The CDR3 nucleotides read TGTGCCAGCTCATTCAGGTCCTACGAGCAGTACTTC. The chain couples TRBV18 to TRBJ2-7; no clear D. V lost 5 bases to trimming and J lost 1 base, with 6 bases between them. Germline V gene sequence: CDR1 KGHSH, CDR2 LQKENI. CDR3 length equals 12 residues. Complete variable domain (other parts from reference TRBV18 and TRBJ2-7): NAGVMQNPRHLVRRRGQEARLRCSPMKGHSHVYWYRQLPEEGLKFMVYLQKENIIDESGMPKERFSAEFPKEGPSILRIQQVVRGDSAAYFCASSFRSYEQYFGPGTRLTVT.

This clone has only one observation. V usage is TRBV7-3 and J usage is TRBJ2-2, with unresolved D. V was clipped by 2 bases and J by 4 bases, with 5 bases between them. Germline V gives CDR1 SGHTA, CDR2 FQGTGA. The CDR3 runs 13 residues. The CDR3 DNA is TGTGCCAGCAGCTTATCTGTCACCGGGGAGCTGTTTTTT. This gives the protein CASSLSVTGELFF. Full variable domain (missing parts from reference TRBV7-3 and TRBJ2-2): GAGVSQTPSNKVTEKGKYVELRCDPISGHTALYWYRQSLGQGPEFLIYFQGTGAADDSGLPNDRFFAVRPEGSVSTLKIQRTERGDSAVYLCASSLSVTGELFFGEGSRLTVL.

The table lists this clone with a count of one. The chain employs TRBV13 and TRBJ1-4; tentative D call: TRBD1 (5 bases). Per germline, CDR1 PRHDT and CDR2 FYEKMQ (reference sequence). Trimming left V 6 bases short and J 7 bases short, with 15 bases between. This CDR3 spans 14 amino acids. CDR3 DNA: TGTGCCAGCAGTCGTCAGGGAGGTGGTGAAAAACTGTTTTTT. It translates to CASSRQGGGEKLFF.

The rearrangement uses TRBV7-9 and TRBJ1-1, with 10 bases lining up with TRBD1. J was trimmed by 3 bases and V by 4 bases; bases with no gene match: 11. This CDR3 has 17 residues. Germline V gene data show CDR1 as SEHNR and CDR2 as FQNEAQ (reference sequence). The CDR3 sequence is CASSSTRTGGVYTEAFF. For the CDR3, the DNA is TGTGCCAGCAGCTCTACTCGGACAGGGGGGGTGTACACTGAAGCTTTCTTT.

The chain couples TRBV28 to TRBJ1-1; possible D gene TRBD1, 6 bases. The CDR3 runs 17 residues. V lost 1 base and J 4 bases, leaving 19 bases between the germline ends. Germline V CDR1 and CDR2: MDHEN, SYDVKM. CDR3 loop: CASSLLPGAVKGTEAFF. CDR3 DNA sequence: TGTGCCAGCAGTTTATTACCAGGGGCGGTTAAGGGCACTGAAGCTTTCTTT. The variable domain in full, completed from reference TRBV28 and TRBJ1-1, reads DVKVTQSSRYLVKRTGEKVFLECVQDMDHENMFWYRQDPGLGLRLIYFSYDVKMKEKGDIPEGYSVSREKKERFSLILESASTNQTSMYLCASSLLPGAVKGTEAFFGQGTRLTVV.

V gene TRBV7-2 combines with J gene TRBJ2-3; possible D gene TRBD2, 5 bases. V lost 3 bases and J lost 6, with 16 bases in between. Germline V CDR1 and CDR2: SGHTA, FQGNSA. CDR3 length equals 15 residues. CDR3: CASSFTREAWDTQYF. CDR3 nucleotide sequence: TGTGCCAGCAGCTTTACGAGGGAAGCTTGGGATACGCAGTATTTT.

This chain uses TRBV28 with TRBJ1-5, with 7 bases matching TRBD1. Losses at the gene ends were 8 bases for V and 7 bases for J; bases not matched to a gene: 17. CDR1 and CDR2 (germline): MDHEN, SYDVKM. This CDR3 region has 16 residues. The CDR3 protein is CASLRPTGPRSQPQHF. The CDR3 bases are TGTGCCAGCCTGCGGCCGACAGGGCCAAGGTCGCAGCCCCAGCATTTT.

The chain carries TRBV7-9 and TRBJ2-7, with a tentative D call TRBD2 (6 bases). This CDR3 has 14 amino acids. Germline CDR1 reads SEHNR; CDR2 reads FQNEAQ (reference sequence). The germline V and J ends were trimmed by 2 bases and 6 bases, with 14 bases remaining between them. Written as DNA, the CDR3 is TGTGCCAGCAGCTTAAGGCGGGACTCCCTCGAGCAGTACTTC. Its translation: CASSLRRDSLEQYF.

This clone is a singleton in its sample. This chain's CDR3 is CASSEDGQGPYNEQFF. CDR3 bases: TGTGCCAGCAGTGAGGACGGACAGGGCCCCTACAATGAGCAGTTCTTC. This chain joins TRBV6-1 and TRBJ2-1; TRBD1 matches 8 bases. Germline lookup yields CDR1 MNHNS and CDR2 SASEGT. V shed 3 bases, J shed 2 bases, and the junction held 6 bases outside the gene matches. CDR3 size: 16 residues.

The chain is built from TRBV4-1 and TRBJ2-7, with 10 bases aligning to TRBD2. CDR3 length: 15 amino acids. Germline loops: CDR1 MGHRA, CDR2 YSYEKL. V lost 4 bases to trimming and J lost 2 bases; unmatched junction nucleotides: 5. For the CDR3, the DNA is TGCGCCAGCAGCCGTCGAGCGGGAGGGACCTACGAGCAGTACTTC. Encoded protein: CASSRRAGGTYEQYF.

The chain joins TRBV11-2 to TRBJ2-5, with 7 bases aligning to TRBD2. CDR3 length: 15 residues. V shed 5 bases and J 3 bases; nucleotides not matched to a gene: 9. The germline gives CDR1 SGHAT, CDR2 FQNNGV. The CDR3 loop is CASSPRLADKETQYF. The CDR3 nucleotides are TGTGCCAGCAGCCCGAGACTAGCTGATAAAGAGACCCAGTACTTC.

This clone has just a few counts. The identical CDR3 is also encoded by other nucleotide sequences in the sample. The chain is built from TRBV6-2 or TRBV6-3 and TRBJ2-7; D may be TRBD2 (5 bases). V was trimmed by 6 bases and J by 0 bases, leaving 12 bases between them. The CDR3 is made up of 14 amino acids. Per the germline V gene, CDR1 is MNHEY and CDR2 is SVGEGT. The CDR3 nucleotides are TGTGCCAGCAGCCCCCGTCGGGACTCCTACGAGCAGTACTTC. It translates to CASSPRRDSYEQYF.

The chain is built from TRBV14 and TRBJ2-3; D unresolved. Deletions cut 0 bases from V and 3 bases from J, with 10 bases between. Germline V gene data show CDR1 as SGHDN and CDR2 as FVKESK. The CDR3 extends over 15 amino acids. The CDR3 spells CASSQDFTVTDTQYF. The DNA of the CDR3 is TGTGCCAGCAGCCAAGATTTTACAGTTACAGATACGCAGTATTTT.

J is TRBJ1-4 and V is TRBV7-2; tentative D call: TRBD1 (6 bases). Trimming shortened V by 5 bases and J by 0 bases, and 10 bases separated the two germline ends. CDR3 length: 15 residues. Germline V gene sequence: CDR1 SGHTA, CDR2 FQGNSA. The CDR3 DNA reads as TGTGCCAGCAGCGCAGGGGCGGCAACTAATGAAAAACTGTTTTTT. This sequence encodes CASSAGAATNEKLFF.